These T cell receptor beta chains were read from a single sample in a study of OX40 agonist ivuxolimab in advanced cancers. Profiling relied on immunoSEQ multiplex PCR, and the TCRdb table lists in-frame clones only, not all of them. Among over 35,000 clones listed, roughly 80% were seen once. The material sequenced was CD4+ or CD8+ T cells sorted from blood, taken in a trial of the OX40 agonist ivuxolimab. These receptor sequences come from an adult with an advanced solid tumor such as melanoma, head and neck, liver or kidney cancer. Both conserved end residues are part of each CDR3. The D gene is left open where the match is weak.

v_call	j_call	d_call	cdr3_aa
TRBV27	TRBJ2-1	TRBD1	CASSREGANEQFF
TRBV11-1	TRBJ1-1	.	CASSRWTPTGTEAFF
TRBV10-2	TRBJ2-1	.	CASSDRSPGTSYNEQFF
TRBV7-3	TRBJ1-1	.	CASSLRGRAFF
TRBV6-5	TRBJ1-1	.	CASSQTRNTEAFF
TRBV6-6	TRBJ2-3	.	CASSYSTAGATDTQYF
TRBV18	TRBJ1-4	TRBD1	CASSRTGGSEKLFF
TRBV7-3	TRBJ1-1	TRBD1	CASSSAPLGQGEAFF
TRBV7-6	TRBJ1-1	TRBD1	CASSDRGVVAEAFF
TRBV6-5	TRBJ2-1	TRBD2	CASSYSGAGESEQFF
TRBV9	TRBJ1-4	.	CASSVGLAGTKNEKLFF
TRBV6-5	TRBJ1-6	.	CASSYRWGGPNSPLHF
TRBV7-9	TRBJ2-5	.	CASITVGETQYF
TRBV28	TRBJ2-7	.	CASSLWGAGSSYEQYF
TRBV30	TRBJ2-3	.	CAWSVRLPPQDTQYF
TRBV4-3	TRBJ1-1	.	CASSLSHQSGVESFF
TRBV7-8	TRBJ2-1	.	CASSFLLTYNEQFF
TRBV6-6	TRBJ2-2	.	CASSCMAGELFF
TRBV6-5	TRBJ2-3	.	CASKGIQGGDTQYF
TRBV19	TRBJ2-7	.	CASRNSGVVYEQYF
TRBV6-4	TRBJ1-2	TRBD1	CASSDPGTGIYGYTF
TRBV5-1	TRBJ2-5	TRBD1	CASSVLGGLQETQYF
TRBV7-3	TRBJ2-6	.	CASSHGIKGAGNVLTF
TRBV9	TRBJ2-3	.	CASSERGAQGTDTQYF
TRBV5-1	TRBJ1-1	.	CASRQGNTEAFF
TRBV6-1	TRBJ2-6	.	CASSVGAGANVLTF
TRBV9	TRBJ2-3	TRBD2	CASSATSGSTDTQYF
TRBV6-5	TRBJ1-6	.	CASSYRAGYSPLHF
TRBV19	TRBJ1-6	TRBD1	CASSNPGGKGGSPLHF
TRBV30	TRBJ1-1	.	CAWSVRGLGQMNTEAFF
TRBV11-2	TRBJ2-1	TRBD2	CASSLTSGTHNEQFF
TRBV11-1	TRBJ1-2	.	CASSSRGNYGYTF
TRBV5-8	TRBJ1-4	TRBD1	CASSVGTGHEKLFF
TRBV10-3	TRBJ2-2	TRBD1	CAIGRTGVTGELFF
TRBV29-1	TRBJ1-1	.	CSVDQVEAFF
TRBV5-5	TRBJ1-1	TRBD1	CASSWDRVLNTEAFF
TRBV7-2	TRBJ2-7	.	CASSFGSATYEQYF
TRBV10-3	TRBJ1-2	.	CAISVVSGYTF
TRBV7-2	TRBJ1-5	.	CASSEEGYSNQPQHF
TRBV5-4	TRBJ1-2	.	CASSLDTGGYGYTF
TRBV7-8	TRBJ1-3	.	CASSPGDGSSGNTIYF
TRBV6-5	TRBJ1-1	.	CASRKPSTEAFF
TRBV7-2	TRBJ2-7	TRBD1	CASSFRQGRGEGRYEQYF
TRBV4-1	TRBJ2-2	TRBD2	CASSTGLAITGELFF
TRBV16	TRBJ2-7	.	CASSPTRGVYEQYF
TRBV19	TRBJ2-1	TRBD1	CASSIQGQLGPYNEQFF
TRBV4-2	TRBJ1-2	TRBD1	CASSRQGGGLNYGYTF
TRBV9	TRBJ2-6	.	CASGTSRSGANVLTF
TRBV19	TRBJ2-1	TRBD2	CASLGTSGRGGSYNEQFF
TRBV7-2	TRBJ2-1	.	CAAGPIHEQFF
TRBV7-7	TRBJ2-7	TRBD1	CASSTGTGNPYEQYF
TRBV18	TRBJ2-7	.	CASSLRADGSPYF
TRBV27	TRBJ1-3	.	CASSLLGAGNTIYF
TRBV2	TRBJ2-7	.	CASTRGANTYEQYF